The 30 T cell receptor beta chains reported below all come from one sample, sequenced in a study of shared clonotypes between healthy human individuals. This table comes from immunoSEQ multiplex PCR, and its TCRdb copy is limited to in-frame clones, with some not included. Of more than 2 million clones in the sample, roughly 95% were seen once. Sequencing was performed on naive CD4+ T cells sorted from blood. Subset denoted: CD45RA+ positively selected. The receptors were sampled from a man aged 18 to 35 in good health.

The rearrangement links TRBV30 to TRBJ1-4; D is uncertain. The CDR3 has 12 residues. CDR1 and CDR2 from the germline V gene are GTSNPN and SVGIG (reference sequence). V was pared by 2 bases and J by 8 bases, with 9 bases between. The CDR3 here is CAWSPGEEKLFF. CDR3 nucleotides: TGTGCCTGGAGTCCGGGAGAGGAAAAACTGTTTTTT.

This chain uses TRBV6-6 with TRBJ2-5; 8 bases are shared with TRBD2. Trimming removed 6 bases from V and 3 bases from J; junction bases left unmatched: 12. Germline-derived CDR1 and CDR2 are MNHNY and SVGAGI (reference sequence). This CDR3 has 16 amino acids. The DNA for the CDR3 is TGTGCCAGCAGATACCGGGGGGGGATTATAGAAGAGACCCAGTACTTC. This codes for CASRYRGGIIEETQYF.

The CDR3 protein is CASTKASGRYNEQFF. In DNA form, the CDR3 reads TGTGCCAGCACCAAAGCTAGCGGGAGATACAATGAGCAGTTCTTC. The V gene is TRBV5-8, the J gene TRBJ2-1, with 10 bases identical to TRBD2. Germline V lookup: CDR1 SGHTS, CDR2 YDEGEE. The CDR3 spans 15 residues. V was clipped by 6 bases and J by 4 bases; unmatched bases: 7.

The chain is built from TRBV5-4 and TRBJ1-1; D might be TRBD1 (5 bases). The germline CDR1 and CDR2 sequences are SGHNT and YYREEE (reference sequence). CDR3 length equals 15 residues. The V gene lost 3 bases and the J gene lost 6 bases, with 18 bases spanning the gap. DNA for the CDR3: TGTGCCAGCAGCTCATTATCAGGGATCAGATCTGAAGCTTTCTTT. As protein: CASSSLSGIRSEAFF.

The V call is TRBV29-1, the J call TRBJ1-2; D perhaps matches TRBD1 (6 bases). CDR3 size: 12 residues. Per the germline V gene, CDR1 is SQVTM and CDR2 is ANQGSEA. V lost 6 bases and J 1 base, leaving 9 bases between the germline ends. The CDR3, as DNA: TGCAGCGTGGACAGTTATAACTATGGCTACACCTTC. Its protein product is CSVDSYNYGYTF.

The CDR3 DNA follows: TGTGCCTCCGAAGGACAGGGGGCAGAAAACACCATATATTTT. It is translated as CASEGQGAENTIYF. This chain uses TRBV30 with TRBJ1-3; 11 bases agree with TRBD1. The CDR3 is 14 residues long. Germline CDR1 reads GTSNPN; CDR2 reads SVGIG (reference sequence). J was trimmed by 6 bases and V by 7 bases; bases with no gene match: 8.

The J gene is TRBJ2-7, the V gene TRBV18, with D perhaps matching TRBD1 or TRBD2 (5 bases each). The length of the CDR3 is 13 residues. V lost 4 bases, J lost 5 bases, and 12 bases lay in between. Per germline, CDR1 KGHSH and CDR2 LQKENI. The CDR3 DNA sequence: TGTGCCAGCTCACTCGGGACCTCGGACGAGCAGTACTTC. Amino acids: CASSLGTSDEQYF. Looking up the rest from reference TRBV18 and TRBJ2-7 gives the full variable domain: NAGVMQNPRHLVRRRGQEARLRCSPMKGHSHVYWYRQLPEEGLKFMVYLQKENIIDESGMPKERFSAEFPKEGPSILRIQQVVRGDSAAYFCASSLGTSDEQYFGPGTRLTVT.

The chain couples TRBV6-5 to TRBJ2-1; 10 bases match TRBD1. Trimming at V came to 2 bases and at J to 11 bases, leaving 12 bases not matched to a gene. Germline CDR1 and CDR2: MNHEY and SVGAGI. The CDR3 is 16 amino acids. CDR3 coding DNA: TGTGCCAGCAGTTACCTGGGACAGGGGAATCTAGAAAAGCAGTTCTTC. This translates into CASSYLGQGNLEKQFF.

The CDR3 DNA reads as TGTGCCAGCAGTTCGGGGGATAAGCGGAATTCACCCCTCCACTTT. Translated: CASSSGDKRNSPLHF. This chain uses TRBV13 with TRBJ1-6; tentative D call: TRBD1 (5 bases). The V end lost 6 bases, the J end lost 7 bases, and 16 bases lay between the germline ends. Looked up from germline, CDR1 is PRHDT and CDR2 is FYEKMQ (reference sequence). The CDR3 runs to 15 residues.

The rearrangement links TRBV6-6 to TRBJ1-4; unclear D gene. The CDR3 has 15 residues. The V gene's germline CDR1 is MNHNY and CDR2 SVGAGI (reference sequence). Trimming took 7 bases from V and 5 from J, leaving 17 bases between them. The CDR3, as DNA: TGTGCCAGCAACCAACCGGGAGTTTTAAATGAAAAACTGTTTTTT. Its protein product is CASNQPGVLNEKLFF.

This chain joins TRBV6-4 and TRBJ1-1; the D gene is possibly TRBD1 (5 bases). The CDR3 consists of 13 residues. Germline CDR1 MRHNA, CDR2 SNTAGT. V was pared by 6 bases and J by 1 base, with 9 bases between. In DNA, the CDR3 is TGTGCCAGCAGGCTACAGGAGAACACTGAAGCTTTCTTT. Translation gives CASRLQENTEAFF.

This clone was picked up one time. The chain combines TRBV10-3 with TRBJ1-6; tentative D call: TRBD1 (5 bases). The germline V gene encodes CDR1 ENHRY and CDR2 SYGVKD. V lost 5 bases and J lost 7, with 24 bases in between. This CDR3 has 18 amino acids. The CDR3 is CAISSETPRARGNSPLHF. CDR3 DNA sequence: TGTGCCATCAGTTCGGAAACCCCGAGGGCCCGGGGGAATTCACCCCTCCACTTT.

This clone is a singleton in its sample. The genes are TRBV6-5 and TRBJ2-2, with D perhaps being TRBD1 or TRBD2 (5 bases each). Germline-derived CDR1 and CDR2 are MNHEY and SVGAGI. Trimming removed 6 bases from V and 5 bases from J, with 16 bases in between. This CDR3 is 15 amino acids long. CDR3 nucleotide sequence: TGTGCCAGCAGCCCACCCGGGACGGGGACCGGGGAGCTGTTTTTT. Encoded protein: CASSPPGTGTGELFF.

This sequence joins TRBV5-8 and TRBJ2-1; 7 bases map to TRBD2. J gave up 5 bases and V 2 bases, and 13 bases lay outside the gene matches. Germline V CDR1 and CDR2: SGHTS, YDEGEE. This CDR3 is 17 amino acids long. The CDR3 DNA reads TGTGCCAGCAGCTTTCGACTAGCACAGGTTTACCACAATGAGCAGTTCTTC. The encoded protein is CASSFRLAQVYHNEQFF.

In its sample, this clone was seen once. This CDR3 is CASSFARSTNEKLFF. For the CDR3, the DNA is TGTGCCAGCAGTTTTGCCCGCTCAACTAATGAAAAACTGTTTTTT. This sequence joins TRBV28 and TRBJ1-4; D is ambiguous. The CDR3 contains 15 residues. Germline-derived CDR1 and CDR2 are MDHEN and SYDVKM. V was cut by 3 bases and J by 0 bases, with 8 bases left in between.

V is TRBV18 and J is TRBJ1-2, with 9 nucleotides matching TRBD1. Trimming took 0 bases from V and 3 from J; bases not matched to a gene: 8. CDR3 length: 17 amino acids. Germline V gene data show CDR1 as KGHSH and CDR2 as LQKENI. CDR3 sequence: CASSPPTGGNEDYGYTF. The CDR3, as DNA: TGTGCCAGCTCACCACCGACAGGGGGTAATGAGGACTATGGCTACACCTTC.

CDR3: CASSLGPPDYEQYF. The CDR3 DNA follows: TGTGCCAGCAGCCTCGGCCCTCCGGACTACGAGCAGTACTTC. The rearrangement joins TRBV7-9 to TRBJ2-7; D remains ambiguous. Looked up from germline, CDR1 is SEHNR and CDR2 is FQNEAQ (reference sequence). Trimming cost V 5 bases and J 3 bases, with 14 bases left between them. This CDR3 spans 14 amino acids.

The V gene is TRBV6-6, the J gene TRBJ2-1; no definite D call. The CDR3 is 14 amino acids. The ends were cut back, 3 bases at V and 9 bases at J, with 15 bases in the middle. From germline, CDR1 is MNHNY and CDR2 SVGAGI (reference sequence). CDR3 loop: CASSYPRRSSEQFF. CDR3 bases: TGTGCCAGCAGTTATCCCCGGCGAAGTAGTGAGCAGTTCTTC.

The V gene is TRBV11-1, the J gene TRBJ2-1; 11 nucleotides align to TRBD2. The CDR3 loop spans 15 amino acids. Germline V lookup: CDR1 SGHAT, CDR2 FQDESV (reference sequence). Losses at the gene ends were 5 bases for V and 6 bases for J; bases not matched to a gene: 6. CDR3 in amino acids: CASSPLAGGLNEQFF. For the CDR3, the DNA is TGTGCCAGCAGCCCTCTAGCGGGGGGTCTCAATGAGCAGTTCTTC.

This rearrangement joins TRBV19 to TRBJ2-7; 11 bases map to TRBD2. The germline gives CDR1 LNHDA, CDR2 SQIVND (reference sequence). This CDR3 is built from 14 residues. V dropped 8 bases and J dropped 4; count of bases not matched to a gene: 7. The DNA of the CDR3 is TGTGCCAGTGGAATAGCGGGGGGGCCTTACGAGCAGTACTTC. This sequence encodes CASGIAGGPYEQYF.

The rearrangement joins TRBV2 to TRBJ2-5, with TRBD1 matching over 8 bases. The J segment lost 2 bases and the V segment lost 6 bases, leaving 2 bases of the junction unmatched. CDR1 SNHLY and CDR2 FYNNEI come from the germline V gene. The CDR3 consists of 13 residues. The CDR3 DNA reads as TGTGCCAGCAGATACAGGGGGCAAGAGACCCAGTACTTC. Its translation: CASRYRGQETQYF.

The V call is TRBV7-9, the J call TRBJ1-5; TRBD1 is a possible D gene (5 bases). The ends were cut back, 1 base at V and 1 base at J, with 11 bases in the middle. The CDR3 sequence is 16 residues long. Germline CDR1 reads SEHNR; CDR2 reads FQNEAQ (reference sequence). The chain's CDR3 is CASSLEIAGSNQPQHF. In DNA form, the CDR3 reads TGTGCCAGCAGCTTAGAGATTGCAGGGAGCAATCAGCCCCAGCATTTT.

This clone was seen only a few times. The chain is built from TRBV19 and TRBJ1-5; D possibly corresponds to TRBD1 (5 bases). Germline assignment: CDR1 LNHDA and CDR2 SQIVND (reference sequence). The CDR3 extends over 15 amino acids. Trimming shortened V by 3 bases and J by 3 bases, and 12 bases separated the two germline ends. The CDR3 is CASSITWGDNQPQHF. The CDR3, as DNA: TGTGCCAGTAGTATTACTTGGGGGGACAATCAGCCCCAGCATTTT. Combining the CDR3 with reference TRBV19 and TRBJ1-5 gives the whole variable domain DGGITQSPKYLFRKEGQNVTLSCEQNLNHDAMYWYRQDPGQGLRLIYYSQIVNDFQKGDIAEGYSVSREKKESFPLTVTSAQKNPTAFYLCASSITWGDNQPQHFGDGTRLSIL.

The genes are TRBV7-2 and TRBJ2-5; 9 bases are shared with TRBD2. The germline CDR1 and CDR2 sequences are SGHTA and FQGNSA. J gave up 14 bases and V 3 bases, and 7 bases lay outside the gene matches. This CDR3 region has 12 residues. The CDR3 DNA reads TGTGCCAGCAGCTTGGTACTAGCGGGCCTCTACTTC. This encodes CASSLVLAGLYF.

The chain uses TRBV7-9 and TRBJ2-2; TRBD1 or TRBD2 may be the D gene (5 bases each). Trimming pared 4 bases from V and 0 bases from J, leaving 12 bases between. The CDR3 is made up of 16 amino acids. CDR1 is SEHNR and CDR2 is FQNEAQ in the germline V gene (reference sequence). The CDR3 region has the DNA TGTGCCAGCAGCTCAGAAGGGACGGCGAACACCGGGGAGCTGTTTTTT. It specifies CASSSEGTANTGELFF. The full variable domain, rest sourced from reference TRBV7-9 and TRBJ2-2, is DTGVSQNPRHKITKRGQNVTFRCDPISEHNRLYWYRQTLGQGPEFLTYFQNEAQLEKSRLLSDRFSAERPKGSFSTLEIQRTEQGDSAMYLCASSSEGTANTGELFFGEGSRLTVL.

V is TRBV27 and J is TRBJ1-4; D remains ambiguous. Germline-derived CDR1 and CDR2 are MNHEY and SMNVEV (reference sequence). The CDR3 has 15 residues. V lost 0 bases to trimming and J lost 2 bases, with 7 bases between them. CDR3 DNA: TGTGCCAGCAGTTTATCGAGCTCCACTAATGAAAAACTGTTTTTT. As protein: CASSLSSSTNEKLFF.

The CDR3: CASSLEVGQGNSEAFF. The CDR3 DNA sequence: TGTGCCAGCAGCTTAGAGGTGGGACAGGGTAATAGTGAAGCTTTCTTT. The chain employs TRBV7-9 and TRBJ1-1, with TRBD1 matching 9 bases. V gave up 1 base and J gave up 7 bases; unmatched junction bases: 10. The CDR3 is 16 residues long. Germline-derived CDR1 and CDR2 are SEHNR and FQNEAQ (reference sequence).

The CDR3 reads CASSELLAGAYEQYF. The CDR3 DNA is TGCGCCAGCAGTGAGTTACTAGCGGGGGCCTACGAGCAGTACTTC. V usage is TRBV10-2 and J usage is TRBJ2-7; TRBD2 aligns across 11 bases. Trimming removed 1 base from V and 2 bases from J; junction bases left unmatched: 1. Germline V gives CDR1 WSHSY, CDR2 SAAADI. The length of the CDR3 is 15 residues.

Remarks on this clone: At one boundary the junction diverges from the germline segment, which might be a read error. The chain couples TRBV2 to TRBJ2-7, with unresolved D. The germline V gene encodes CDR1 SNHLY and CDR2 FYNNEI. The CDR3 spans 12 residues. The CDR3 protein is CASSPTRYGQYF. DNA of the CDR3: TGTGCCAGCAGTCCCACCAGGTACGGGCAGTACTTC.

The table lists this clone with many counts. This chain links TRBV18 with TRBJ2-1; D not certain. Trimming removed 5 bases from V and 9 bases from J, with 11 bases in between. CDR1 and CDR2 from the germline V gene are KGHSH and LQKENI. The CDR3 length is 12 residues. CDR3 loop: CASSIYSGEQFF. CDR3 nucleotide sequence: TGTGCCAGCTCAATTTATTCCGGTGAGCAGTTCTTC.